This T cell receptor beta chain is drawn from a study of blood T cell repertoires in COVID-19. In this sample, this clone turned up once. Profiling relied on immunoSEQ multiplex PCR, and the TCRdb table lists in-frame clones only, not all of them. The repertoire holds fewer than 350,000 clones, with about nine tenths as singletons. The participants were between about 18 and 100 years old and came from 24 US areas. Trimming took off 1 base at V and 0 bases at J, with 7 bases between the two ends. The length of the CDR3 is 14 residues. The V gene's germline CDR1 is SGHVS and CDR2 FQNEAQ. The receptor's source is a man between 60 and 75 years old who had recovered from COVID-19. The sample was PBMCs or T cells enriched from blood (not recorded which). The chain employs TRBV7-8 and TRBJ2-7; no firm D call. The CDR3 here is CASSLGGPSYEQYF. In DNA, the CDR3 is TGTGCCAGCAGCTTAGGAGGTCCCTCCTACGAGCAGTACTTC.